This section outlines one T cell receptor (beta chain) sequence together with its context. This specimen comes from a study of blood T cell repertoires in COVID-19. Across the whole study: Some COVID-19 samples were acute and others convalescent; all came from the United States, Italy and Spain. In each case, the material was cDNA or gDNA derived from T cells, B-cell-depleted T cells, or PBMCs.

Study processing details: Nucleated cell number was recorded as an estimate derived from reference gene primer amplification. The repertoire was sequenced with immunoSEQ multiplex PCR; TCRdb's copy has only in-frame clones and lacks some. V and J calls and clone size come straight from that table; D and trimming were deduced from the DNA. The sample records about 200,000 clones, 80% being singletons. CDR1 SQVTM and CDR2 ANQGSEA come from the germline V gene. The CDR3 is made up of 17 amino acids. Trimming took 3 bases from V and 2 from J; bases not matched to a gene: 11. The sequenced material came from peripheral blood. The rearrangement uses TRBV29-1 and TRBJ2-5; 11 positions agree with TRBD2. The receptor comes from a woman aged 70-85 years with acute or convalescent COVID-19. The CDR3 region is CSVELGASGRSQETQYF. The CDR3 bases are TGCAGCGTTGAGCTAGGGGCTAGCGGGAGGTCTCAAGAGACCCAGTACTTC.